This TCR beta chain was sequenced during a study of STAT5B mutations in CD4+ large granular lymphocyte leukemia. A word on this clone: Its antigen is unknown.

The V gene's germline CDR1 is SGHDT and CDR2 YYEEEE. This CDR3 spans 14 amino acids. Trimming left V 0 bases short and J 3 bases short, with 10 bases between. Libraries were prepared by immunoSEQ multiplex PCR; TCRdb keeps only in-frame clonotypes and omits some of them. The sample shows under 40,000 clones, approximately 81% of them seen only once. Broader study findings: 8/27 top patient clones versus 2/35 control clones were TRBV06-family.

The gene calls are TRBV5-6 and TRBJ2-7; D unclear. This receptor was obtained from a human donor in good health. The sequencing sample was made of CD4+ T cells from blood buffy coats. The CDR3 is CASSLGRTFYEQYF. As DNA, the CDR3 is TGTGCCAGCAGCTTGGGTCGCACTTTCTACGAGCAGTACTTC.